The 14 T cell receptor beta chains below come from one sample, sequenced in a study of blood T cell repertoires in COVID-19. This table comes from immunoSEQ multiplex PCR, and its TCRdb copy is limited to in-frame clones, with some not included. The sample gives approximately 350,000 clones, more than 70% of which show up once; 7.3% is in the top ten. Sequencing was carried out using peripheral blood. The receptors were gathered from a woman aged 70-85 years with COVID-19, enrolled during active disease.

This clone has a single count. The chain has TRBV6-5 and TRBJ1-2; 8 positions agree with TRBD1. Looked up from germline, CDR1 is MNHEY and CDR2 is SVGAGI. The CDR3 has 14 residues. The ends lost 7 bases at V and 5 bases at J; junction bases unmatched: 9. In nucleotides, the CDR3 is TGTGCCAGCAACCTGGGACAGGAGATTTATGGCTACACCTTC. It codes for CASNLGQEIYGYTF.

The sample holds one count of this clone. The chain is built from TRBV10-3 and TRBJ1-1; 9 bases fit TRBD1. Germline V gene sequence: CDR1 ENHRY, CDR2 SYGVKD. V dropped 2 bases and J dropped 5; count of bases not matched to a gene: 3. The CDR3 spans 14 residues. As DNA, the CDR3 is TGTGCCATCAGTGAGGGGACAGGGCGGACTGAAGCTTTCTTT. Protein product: CAISEGTGRTEAFF.

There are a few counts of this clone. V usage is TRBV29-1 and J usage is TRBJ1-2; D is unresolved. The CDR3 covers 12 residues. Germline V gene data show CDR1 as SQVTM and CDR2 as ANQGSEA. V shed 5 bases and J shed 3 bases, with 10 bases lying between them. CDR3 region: CSVPKTYYGYTF. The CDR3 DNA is TGCAGCGTTCCTAAAACCTACTATGGCTACACCTTC. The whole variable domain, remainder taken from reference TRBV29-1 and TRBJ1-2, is SAVISQKPSRDICQRGTSLTIQCQVDSQVTMMFWYRQQPGQSLTLIATANQGSEATYESGFVIDKFPISRPNLTFSTLTVSNMSPEDSSIYLCSVPKTYYGYTFGSGTRLTVV.

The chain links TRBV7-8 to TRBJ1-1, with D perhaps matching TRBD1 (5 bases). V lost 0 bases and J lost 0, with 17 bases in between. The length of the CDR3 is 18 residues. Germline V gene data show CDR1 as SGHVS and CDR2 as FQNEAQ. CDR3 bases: TGTGCCAGCAGCTTAGCGAGGAGGGGCCCCGGTCTGAACACTGAAGCTTTCTTT. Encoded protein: CASSLARRGPGLNTEAFF.

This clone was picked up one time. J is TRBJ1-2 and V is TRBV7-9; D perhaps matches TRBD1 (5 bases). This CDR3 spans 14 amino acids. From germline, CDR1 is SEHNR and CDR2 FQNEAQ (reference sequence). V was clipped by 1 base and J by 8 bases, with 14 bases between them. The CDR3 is CASSLEQGSYGYTF. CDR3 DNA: TGTGCCAGCAGCTTAGAGCAGGGTTCGTACGGCTACACCTTC.

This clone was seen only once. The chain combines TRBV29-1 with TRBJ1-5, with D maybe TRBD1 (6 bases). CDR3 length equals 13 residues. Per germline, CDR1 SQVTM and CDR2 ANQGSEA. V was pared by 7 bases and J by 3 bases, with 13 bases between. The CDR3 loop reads CSARDNFNQPQHF. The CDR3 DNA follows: TGCAGCGCCCGGGACAACTTCAATCAGCCCCAGCATTTT.

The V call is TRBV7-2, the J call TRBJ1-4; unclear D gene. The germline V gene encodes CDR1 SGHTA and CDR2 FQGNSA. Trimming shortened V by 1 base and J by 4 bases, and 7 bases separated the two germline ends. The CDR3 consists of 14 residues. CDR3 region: CASSLDIDNEKLFF. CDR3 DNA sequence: TGTGCCAGCAGCTTAGACATCGATAATGAAAAACTGTTTTTT. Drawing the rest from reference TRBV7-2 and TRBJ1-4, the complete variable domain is GAGVSQSPSNKVTEKGKDVELRCDPISGHTALYWYRQSLGQGLEFLIYFQGNSAPDKSGLPSDRFSAERTGGSVSTLTIQRTQQEDSAVYLCASSLDIDNEKLFFGSGTQLSVL.

The CDR3 DNA follows: TGCAGCGTTGAGAGGTACCAAGAGACCCAGTACTTC. Encoded protein: CSVERYQETQYF. The chain is built from TRBV29-1 and TRBJ2-5; D not certain. From germline, CDR1 is SQVTM and CDR2 ANQGSEA. Trimming took 3 bases from V and 0 from J, leaving 5 bases between them. The CDR3 length is 12 residues.

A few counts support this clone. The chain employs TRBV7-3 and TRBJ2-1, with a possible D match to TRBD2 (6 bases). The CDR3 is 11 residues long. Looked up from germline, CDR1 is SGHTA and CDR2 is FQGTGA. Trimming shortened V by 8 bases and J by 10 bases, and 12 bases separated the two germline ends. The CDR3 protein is CASSLGGEQFF. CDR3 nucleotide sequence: TGTGCCAGCTCGCTGGGGGGAGAGCAGTTCTTC.

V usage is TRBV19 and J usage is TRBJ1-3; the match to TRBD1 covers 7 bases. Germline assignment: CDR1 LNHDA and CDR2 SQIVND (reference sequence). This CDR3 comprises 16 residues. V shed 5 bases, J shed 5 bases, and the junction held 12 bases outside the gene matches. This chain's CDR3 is CASSLARDRLRNTIYF. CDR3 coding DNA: TGTGCCAGTAGTTTGGCGAGGGACAGACTCCGAAACACCATATATTTT.

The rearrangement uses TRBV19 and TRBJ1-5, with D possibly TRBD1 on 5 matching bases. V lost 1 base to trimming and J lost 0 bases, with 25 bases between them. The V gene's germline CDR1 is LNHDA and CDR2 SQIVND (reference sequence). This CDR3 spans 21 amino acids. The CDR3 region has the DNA TGTGCCAGTAGTATAGGATTGGAAAGGGCAGGGTCGCTCTATAGCAATCAGCCCCAGCATTTT. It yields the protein CASSIGLERAGSLYSNQPQHF.

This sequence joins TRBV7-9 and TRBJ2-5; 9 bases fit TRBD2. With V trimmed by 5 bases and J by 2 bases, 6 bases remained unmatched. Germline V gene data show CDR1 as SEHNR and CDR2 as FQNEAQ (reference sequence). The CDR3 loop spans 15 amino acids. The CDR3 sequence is CASSLSGGIQETQYF. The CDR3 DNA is TGTGCCAGCAGCCTTAGCGGGGGAATACAAGAGACCCAGTACTTC.

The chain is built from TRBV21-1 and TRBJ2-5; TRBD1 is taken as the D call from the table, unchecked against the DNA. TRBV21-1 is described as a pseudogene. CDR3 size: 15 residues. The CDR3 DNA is TGTGCCAGCAGCAAAGAGGGCAGGGGGCTGGAGACCCAGTACTTC. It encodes CASSKEGRGLETQYF.

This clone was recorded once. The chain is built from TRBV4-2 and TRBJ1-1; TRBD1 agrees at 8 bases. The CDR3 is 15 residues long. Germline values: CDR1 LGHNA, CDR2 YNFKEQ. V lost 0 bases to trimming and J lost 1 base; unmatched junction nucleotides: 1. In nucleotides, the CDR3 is TGTGCCAGCAGCCAAGACGGGACAGGGAACACTGAAGCTTTCTTT. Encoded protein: CASSQDGTGNTEAFF.